This TCR beta chain derives from a study of T cell responses to AZD1222 COVID-19 vaccine. Study conclusions and caveats: Breadth and depth of Spike-specific TCRs rose after two AZD1222 doses. Researchers took repertoire samples only after the peak T cell response had come. Reports say nearly half of spike-specific TCRs go after unmutated variant regions.

CDR3 length: 15 residues. V was clipped by 2 bases and J by 7 bases; unmatched bases: 8. Germline CDR1 is LNHDA and CDR2 is SQIVND (reference sequence). Profiled with immunoSEQ multiplex PCR; TCRdb holds only in-frame clones, not every one. The data contain 90,000 to 120,000 clones, 92% of them singletons. With respect to this clone: The antigen is unknown.

The V and J genes are TRBV19 and TRBJ1-2; 9 bases are shared with TRBD1. This sequence originates from an adult who received the AZD1222 COVID-19 vaccine. Sequenced here: peripheral blood, sampled 28 days after the second AZD1222 dose. This CDR3 reads CASSISRDRGTGYTF. The CDR3 nucleotides are TGTGCCAGTAGTATATCCAGAGACAGGGGGACTGGCTACACCTTC.